The following is a T cell receptor (beta chain) sequence with its context. The target of this receptor is not known. No base-level quality is on record; no much larger clone is a single base apart. High-throughput TCR beta sequencing profiled peripheral blood CD8+ and CD4+ T cells from healthy donors, Susac syndrome patients and multiple sclerosis patients. Healthy donors were included as age- and sex-matched controls. CD8+ TEMRA cells were enriched by FACS, while bulk CD8+ and CD4+ T cells were purified by magnetic negative isolation. Blood was collected in EDTA tubes and processed within 24 hours, with PBMCs isolated through density gradient centrifugation. PBMCs destined for TCR sequencing were cryopreserved in liquid nitrogen and later thawed in a 37 °C water bath. The sorted or isolated CD4+, CD8+ and CD8+ TEMRA cells had a purity of 90% or higher. The data originate from a study of CD8 T cells in Susac syndrome (dated by TCRdb to 2018 to 2020). Study-wide context: Whether CD8+ T cell activation and differentiation in Susac syndrome was antigen driven was tested using repertoire sequencing. Points the paper makes about the study in general: The study acknowledged that relatively few individuals were included in the TCR sequencing and HLA analysis.

RNA was extracted using the RNeasy kit, and roughly 0.5 to 1 ug of the RNA was reverse transcribed with random hexamers. TCR beta CDR3 regions were amplified with the immunoSEQ multiplex PCR assay covering 54 Vbeta and 13 Jbeta segments. Bias from PCR amplification was corrected by using a synthetic template baseline for primer optimization and for computational correction. The study's processing was this. Reads were annotated to V, D and J genes according to IMGT and were analyzed with immunoSEQ Analyzer, with only productive sequences retained. Clonality was computed as one minus Shannon entropy normalized by log2 of the number of productive unique sequences. For each patient and control, public and private clones were evaluated within the 100 most prevalent clones. Clones were defined as Susac-specific if absent from the healthy and MS cohorts, from 1052 published viral clones and from other ImmuneACCESS disease sequences. TCRdb trimmed public reads at Q25 via fastp, called clones via MiXCR and kept in-frame beta chains. Rows merge per CDR3 protein into single entries with the most common DNA and genes. None of the V and J calls come from the authors' own analysis; TCRdb made them. Within this sample are about 130,000 distinct CDR3 sequences, with more than 90% of them counted one time only. Jointly, the top ten make up roughly 0.087% of the sample.

Sequenced: CD4+ T cells from PBMCs. The receptor was derived from a human donor in good health.

CDR3 sequence: CASSRGQVNTEAFF. The DNA reads as follows: TGTGCCAGCAGCAGGGGACAGGTGAACACTGAAGCTTTCTTT. The V and J segments used are TRBV6-5 and TRBJ1-1; 8 bases in the middle match TRBD1. V ends up 6 bases short and J 0 bases short, with an unmatched junction base count of 3. Its CDR3 holds 14 amino acids, cysteine through phenylalanine. Kept here is only the CDR3 DNA, which spans 42 bases and is read in frame from base 1. CDR1 and CDR2 (MNHEY, SVGAGI) derive from the germline V gene.